The 25 T cell receptor beta chains below were found in one sample sequenced in a study of cytomegalovirus exposure and HLA in healthy donors (dated by TCRdb to about 2017). The library was produced with the immunoSEQ multiplex PCR assay. A mixture of 60 forward primers for TCR Vbeta segments and 13 reverse primers for TCR Jbeta segments was used in the multiplex PCR. The immuneACCESS repertoire file appears here via TCRdb, limited to in-frame rearrangements. These files lack a portion of the clones; in checked studies, under half of the deficit traces to unresolved V genes, and the cause of the others is not known. The sample yields about 220,000 clones; approximately 88% were counted once. The top ten constitute more than 0.6% of the sample. Source material: PBMCs. Source of these receptors: a boy aged 2-9 years in good health and CMV-seronegative.

This clone is a singleton in its sample. The chain is built from TRBV20-1 and TRBJ2-3, with D possibly matching TRBD2 (5 bases). CDR3 length equals 11 residues. Deletions cut 5 bases from V and 7 bases from J, with 10 bases between. Germline lookup yields CDR1 DFQATT and CDR2 SNEGSKA (reference sequence). CDR3 in DNA: TGCAGTGCTGGACTCCTCCATACGCAGTATTTT. It encodes CSAGLLHTQYF.

Only a few counts were recorded for this clone. J is TRBJ2-7 and V is TRBV2; TRBD1 agrees at 8 bases. The trim removed 6 bases at V and 3 bases at J, leaving 7 bases unmatched. This CDR3 is built from 14 residues. CDR1 SNHLY and CDR2 FYNNEI come from the germline V gene. CDR3 residues: CASSLDRVGYEQYF. Written as DNA, the CDR3 is TGTGCCAGCAGCCTGGACAGGGTCGGCTACGAGCAGTACTTC. Full variable domain (outside the CDR3, taken from reference TRBV2 and TRBJ2-7): EPEVTQTPSHQVTQMGQEVILRCVPISNHLYFYWYRQILGQKVEFLVSFYNNEISEKSEIFDDQFSVERPDGSNFTLKIRSTKLEDSAMYFCASSLDRVGYEQYFGPGTRLTVT.

This chain links TRBV9 with TRBJ2-1; D is uncertain. Germline V lookup: CDR1 SGDLS, CDR2 YYNGEE. This CDR3 is built from 15 residues. V lost 3 bases and J 8 bases, leaving 18 bases between the germline ends. CDR3 region: CASSAPGRNLDEQFF. CDR3 bases: TGTGCCAGCAGCGCCCCGGGTCGGAACTTGGATGAGCAGTTCTTC.

The gene calls are TRBV7-9 and TRBJ2-7; 10 nucleotides agree with TRBD2. The CDR3 is 14 amino acids. Germline lookup yields CDR1 SEHNR and CDR2 FQNEAQ (reference sequence). V lost 7 bases to trimming and J lost 0 bases; unmatched junction nucleotides: 3. CDR3 nucleotide sequence: TGTGCCAGCACCGGGACTAGCGCCTCCTACGAGCAGTACTTC. This sequence encodes CASTGTSASYEQYF.

The V call is TRBV11-2, the J call TRBJ2-1; D is unresolved. The CDR3 has 15 residues. Germline V gene data show CDR1 as SGHAT and CDR2 as FQNNGV. Trimming cost V 0 bases and J 1 base, with 7 bases left between them. The CDR3 sequence: CASSLDPESYNEQFF. The CDR3 DNA reads TGTGCCAGCAGCTTAGATCCAGAATCCTACAATGAGCAGTTCTTC.

This clone came up once. This sample also contains other DNA sequences that code for the same CDR3. The gene calls are TRBV5-4 and TRBJ2-3; a possible D gene is TRBD2 (5 bases). CDR1 and CDR2 (germline): SGHNT, YYREEE (reference sequence). V was cut by 0 bases and J by 3 bases, with 5 bases left in between. The CDR3 length is 13 residues. In DNA form, the CDR3 reads TGTGCCAGCAGCTTGGCGGGGACAGATACGCAGTATTTT. Translating it yields CASSLAGTDTQYF.

The chain employs TRBV5-4 and TRBJ2-7; weak D call: TRBD1 (5 bases). The CDR3 sequence is 14 residues long. Germline CDR1 and CDR2: SGHNT and YYREEE (reference sequence). V was cut by 3 bases and J by 6 bases, with 16 bases left in between. The CDR3 loop reads CASSSPRERSEQYF. CDR3 bases: TGTGCCAGCAGCTCCCCCAGGGAAAGGAGCGAGCAGTACTTC.

The rearrangement links TRBV19 to TRBJ1-2; no reliable D call. The CDR3 totals 13 residues. The V gene lost 6 bases and the J gene lost 8 bases, with 16 bases spanning the gap. Germline values: CDR1 LNHDA, CDR2 SQIVND (reference sequence). CDR3 amino acids: CASRRAAKRGYTF. The CDR3 DNA reads as TGTGCCAGTAGGAGGGCCGCCAAGAGAGGCTACACCTTC.

J is TRBJ2-1 and V is TRBV5-4; 7 positions match TRBD2. CDR3 length: 16 residues. Trimming cost V 0 bases and J 6 bases; bases outside gene matches: 9. Germline CDR1 reads SGHNT; CDR2 reads YYREEE (reference sequence). CDR3 residues: CASSLASGRAPNEQFF. In nucleotides, the CDR3 is TGTGCCAGCAGCTTGGCTAGCGGCAGGGCCCCCAATGAGCAGTTCTTC.

This sequence joins TRBV27 and TRBJ2-7; 7 bases map to TRBD2. The CDR3 covers 14 residues. V shed 6 bases, J shed 9 bases, and the junction held 14 bases outside the gene matches. Per germline, CDR1 MNHEY and CDR2 SMNVEV (reference sequence). In DNA form, the CDR3 reads TGTGCCAGCAGATCAGGTGGGGGGGGTGGGGGGCAGTACTTC. Translated, it gives CASRSGGGGGGQYF.

This clone was counted once. Distinct nucleotide sequences in the sample also encode this CDR3. The chain joins TRBV19 to TRBJ2-7, with TRBD1 matching 10 bases. The CDR3 extends over 14 amino acids. Germline trimming cut 3 bases from V and 2 bases from J; bases unmatched to any gene: 1. Looked up from germline, CDR1 is LNHDA and CDR2 is SQIVND (reference sequence). The CDR3 here is CASSMGQGPYEQYF. CDR3 DNA sequence: TGTGCCAGTAGTATGGGACAGGGGCCCTACGAGCAGTACTTC.

The chain employs TRBV7-2 and TRBJ2-1; 8 bases are a match to TRBD2. The trim removed 1 base at V and 4 bases at J, leaving 3 bases unmatched. From germline, CDR1 is SGHTA and CDR2 FQGNSA. The CDR3 loop spans 15 amino acids. The CDR3 sequence: CASSLELAVYNEQFF. The CDR3 DNA reads TGTGCCAGCAGCTTAGAACTAGCGGTTTACAATGAGCAGTTCTTC.

V usage is TRBV7-3 and J usage is TRBJ2-5, with D perhaps TRBD1 (5 bases). The CDR3 has 13 amino acids. The germline V and J ends were trimmed by 1 base and 6 bases, with 9 bases remaining between them. Germline CDR1 reads SGHTA; CDR2 reads FQGTGA. Here the CDR3 reads CASSLKGAKTQYF. CDR3 DNA: TGTGCCAGCAGCTTAAAAGGGGCTAAGACCCAGTACTTC.

The gene calls are TRBV25-1 and TRBJ2-3, with 11 bases that match TRBD2. Losses at the gene ends were 4 bases for V and 5 bases for J; bases not matched to a gene: 8. CDR3 length: 16 amino acids. CDR1 is MGHDK and CDR2 is SYGVNS in the germline V gene. The DNA of the CDR3 is TGTGCCAGCAGTGGCCTGATAGCGGGGGGGATAGATACGCAGTATTTT. Protein product: CASSGLIAGGIDTQYF.

The chain combines TRBV11-1 with TRBJ1-1, with D possibly being TRBD1 (5 bases). This CDR3 is built from 14 residues. V lost 5 bases to trimming and J lost 5 bases, with 15 bases between them. Per the germline V gene, CDR1 is SGHAT and CDR2 is FQDESV (reference sequence). CDR3 nucleotides: TGTGCCAGCAGCCCCATGCGTGGGGGGACTGAAGCTTTCTTT. Translation: CASSPMRGGTEAFF.

V gene TRBV6-5 combines with J gene TRBJ1-1, with 10 nucleotides matching TRBD1. V lost 3 bases, J lost 8 bases, and 9 bases stayed unmatched. The CDR3 consists of 15 residues. Germline loops: CDR1 MNHEY, CDR2 SVGAGI. CDR3 in amino acids: CASSYYLGQGWEAFF. CDR3 bases: TGTGCCAGCAGTTATTATTTGGGACAGGGGTGGGAAGCTTTCTTT.

This chain uses TRBV11-2 with TRBJ2-3; 7 nucleotides line up with TRBD2. CDR3 length: 16 residues. V dropped 4 bases and J dropped 1; count of bases not matched to a gene: 8. Germline V gene lookup returns CDR1 SGHAT and CDR2 FQNNGV. The CDR3 sequence is CASSSDGLVGTDTQYF. CDR3 nucleotide sequence: TGTGCCAGCAGCTCAGACGGACTAGTTGGCACAGATACGCAGTATTTT.

As concerns this clone: The junction shows a germline mismatch at one end, possibly a read error. This chain joins TRBV28 and TRBJ2-6; a weak D match, TRBD1 (5 bases). Germline V lookup: CDR1 MDHEN, CDR2 SYDVKM. The CDR3 runs 14 residues. In DNA, the CDR3 is TGTGCCAGCAGGGGGAACTCTGGGGCCAACGTCCTAACTTTC. It encodes CASRGNSGANVLTF.

The rearrangement uses TRBV19 and TRBJ1-1, with D unclear. The V end lost 5 bases, the J end lost 4 bases, and 11 bases lay between the germline ends. Germline lookup yields CDR1 LNHDA and CDR2 SQIVND (reference sequence). CDR3 length: 13 residues. The CDR3: CASSQWTSTEAFF. For the CDR3, the DNA is TGTGCCAGTAGTCAATGGACTAGCACTGAAGCTTTCTTT.

V usage is TRBV10-2 and J usage is TRBJ2-2; no definite D call. The CDR3 has 16 residues. Deletions cut 8 bases from V and 4 bases from J, with 20 bases between. Germline V CDR1 and CDR2: WSHSY, SAAADI. Written as DNA, the CDR3 is TGCGCCAGCTGTATAGAGCGCGGTTTAATCACCGGGGAGCTGTTTTTT. This translates into CASCIERGLITGELFF.

The rearrangement uses TRBV28 and TRBJ2-3, with 9 bases matching TRBD1. Germline trimming cut 5 bases from V and 9 bases from J; bases unmatched to any gene: 9. Germline loops: CDR1 MDHEN, CDR2 SYDVKM. This CDR3 region has 14 residues. CDR3 sequence (DNA): TGTGCCAGCAGTAACGGACAGGGGACCCCAACGCAGTATTTT. It specifies CASSNGQGTPTQYF.

The chain has TRBV11-2 and TRBJ1-2; D not certain. Trimming cost V 4 bases and J 8 bases, with 8 bases left between them. This CDR3 comprises 11 residues. The germline CDR1 and CDR2 sequences are SGHAT and FQNNGV. The CDR3 nucleotides are TGTGCCAGCAGCTCTAGTTGGGGCTACACCTTC. Protein product: CASSSSWGYTF.

V and J are TRBV7-3 and TRBJ2-3; 12 bases line up with TRBD2. There are 15 residues in the CDR3. Looked up from germline, CDR1 is SGHTA and CDR2 is FQGTGA. Losses at the gene ends were 5 bases for V and 4 bases for J; bases not matched to a gene: 4. The CDR3 coding sequence is TGTGCCAGCAGCCGATCTAGCGGGGGGGCAGATACGCAGTATTTT. Its protein is CASSRSSGGADTQYF.

The rearrangement joins TRBV30 to TRBJ2-2, with D perhaps matching TRBD1 (6 bases). Germline lookup yields CDR1 GTSNPN and CDR2 SVGIG (reference sequence). The CDR3 is 17 amino acids. Between the trimmed V and J ends, which lost 0 bases and 4 bases, there was a span of 18 bases. This CDR3 is CAWSVWIQGRGTGELFF. CDR3 DNA: TGTGCCTGGAGTGTATGGATCCAGGGGCGAGGCACCGGGGAGCTGTTTTTT.

The rearrangement uses TRBV6-6 and TRBJ2-5; 7 positions agree with TRBD2. V was pared by 1 base and J by 2 bases, with 4 bases of the junction left unmatched. The CDR3 loop spans 15 amino acids. Germline loops: CDR1 MNHNY, CDR2 SVGAGI (reference sequence). The CDR3 protein is CASSYFGGGQETQYF. Written as DNA, the CDR3 is TGTGCCAGCAGTTACTTTGGGGGGGGTCAAGAGACCCAGTACTTC.